Shown below are 30 T cell receptor beta chains from a single sample sequenced in a study of regulatory T cells. These TCRs' antigens remain unknown. The PCR used 52 TRBV and 13 TRBJ primers. Sequencing used immunoSEQ multiplex PCR; TCRdb keeps in-frame clones, though not all of them. The sample holds more than 25,000 clones, 85% to 95% seen once. Study conclusions and caveats: In CD3G-deficient patients, conventional CD4+ T cells were enriched for hydrophobic CDR3 residues at positions 6 and 7.

Specimen: conventional CD4+ T cells sorted from blood. All receptors come from a person under 30 with CD3G deficiency.

This clone was seen just once. This sequence joins TRBV6-6 and TRBJ1-2, with 7 bases identical to TRBD1. V lost 6 bases to trimming and J lost 2 bases; unmatched junction nucleotides: 6. CDR1 and CDR2 from the germline V gene are MNHNY and SVGAGI (reference sequence). The CDR3 totals 14 residues. This CDR3 is CASRTGPLNYGYTF. CDR3 sequence (DNA): TGTGCCAGCAGGACAGGGCCTCTCAACTATGGCTACACCTTC.

This chain connects TRBV27 to TRBJ2-5; TRBD1 might be the D (6 bases). Trimming left V 6 bases short and J 9 bases short, with 14 bases between. CDR1 and CDR2 from the germline V gene are MNHEY and SMNVEV (reference sequence). This CDR3 comprises 12 residues. The DNA for the CDR3 is TGTGCCAGCAGCCAACCCCCAGGGGCCCAGTACTTC. Protein: CASSQPPGAQYF.

The V gene is TRBV18, the J gene TRBJ2-7; D is uncertain. The CDR3 sequence is 13 residues long. V shed 0 bases and J shed 6 bases, with 9 bases lying between them. The V gene's germline CDR1 is KGHSH and CDR2 LQKENI. In DNA, the CDR3 is TGTGCCAGCTCACCACCGGTGGGAATCGAGCAGTACTTC. The encoded protein is CASSPPVGIEQYF. The whole variable domain, filled in from reference TRBV18 and TRBJ2-7, reads NAGVMQNPRHLVRRRGQEARLRCSPMKGHSHVYWYRQLPEEGLKFMVYLQKENIIDESGMPKERFSAEFPKEGPSILRIQQVVRGDSAAYFCASSPPVGIEQYFGPGTRLTVT.

This chain connects TRBV30 to TRBJ2-3; TRBD2 matches 13 bases. V was clipped by 2 bases and J by 4 bases; unmatched bases: 6. The CDR3 is 16 residues long. CDR1 is GTSNPN and CDR2 is SVGIG in the germline V gene (reference sequence). This CDR3 reads CAWSTGLAGVADTQYF. Written as DNA, the CDR3 is TGTGCCTGGAGTACCGGACTAGCGGGAGTCGCAGATACGCAGTATTTT.

V and J are TRBV28 and TRBJ1-1, with 7 nucleotides matching TRBD1. J gave up 2 bases and V 5 bases, and 8 bases lay outside the gene matches. This CDR3 is 15 amino acids long. Germline V gene sequence: CDR1 MDHEN, CDR2 SYDVKM. This CDR3 is CASSIRGGPNTEAFF. The CDR3 nucleotides are TGTGCCAGCAGTATCAGGGGGGGCCCCAACACTGAAGCTTTCTTT.

V is TRBV7-9 and J is TRBJ2-3; D remains ambiguous. V lost 8 bases, J lost 6 bases, and 12 bases lay in between. Looked up from germline, CDR1 is SEHNR and CDR2 is FQNEAQ (reference sequence). CDR3 length: 12 residues. The CDR3 DNA reads TGTGCCAGCGGCCCTATGGGGGATACGCAGTATTTT. As protein: CASGPMGDTQYF.

The chain links TRBV6-6 to TRBJ2-1; 8 bases are a match to TRBD1. V lost 8 bases to trimming and J lost 14 bases; unmatched junction nucleotides: 14. This CDR3 contains 13 residues. Germline lookup yields CDR1 MNHNY and CDR2 SVGAGI (reference sequence). The DNA of the CDR3 is TGTGCCAGCCGAGCAAACCCCGAGACAGGGGAGTTCTTC. This encodes CASRANPETGEFF.

This sequence joins TRBV12-5 and TRBJ2-1; 10 positions match TRBD2. The V and J ends lost 4 bases and 5 bases, in that order; junction bases with no gene match: 29. The length of the CDR3 is 23 residues. The germline CDR1 and CDR2 sequences are LGHNT and FRNRAP. The CDR3 bases are TGTGCTAGTGGTTCTTCTCTAATTACGCTGGGAGGAGGGGGACTAGCGCCTCACAATGAGCAGTTCTTC. Translating gives CASGSSLITLGGGGLAPHNEQFF. Together with reference TRBV12-5 and TRBJ2-1, the CDR3 gives the full variable domain: DARVTQTPRHKVTEMGQEVTMRCQPILGHNTVFWYRQTMMQGLELLAYFRNRAPLDDSGMPKDRFSAEMPDATLATLKIQPSEPRDSAVYFCASGSSLITLGGGGLAPHNEQFFGPGTRLTVL.

This chain connects TRBV18 to TRBJ2-2; tentative D call: TRBD1 (5 bases). Germline V gives CDR1 KGHSH, CDR2 LQKENI. With 6 bases removed from V and 3 bases from J, the gap between germline ends came to 17 bases. CDR3 length: 16 amino acids. CDR3 nucleotides: TGTGCCAGCTCCGATTCAACAGGTGCCGACACCGGGGAGCTGTTTTTT. Translating it yields CASSDSTGADTGELFF.

This sequence joins TRBV29-1 and TRBJ1-4, with no clear D. V was clipped by 4 bases and J by 0 bases, with 9 bases between them. This CDR3 region has 14 residues. Germline V gene data show CDR1 as SQVTM and CDR2 as ANQGSEA. CDR3 region: CSVGQQSTNEKLFF. The DNA of the CDR3 is TGCAGCGTTGGCCAACAGTCAACTAATGAAAAACTGTTTTTT.

This chain connects TRBV19 to TRBJ1-2; D gene uncertain. This CDR3 spans 14 amino acids. CDR1 is LNHDA, CDR2 SQIVND, per germline (reference sequence). V dropped 2 bases and J dropped 6 bases, with 13 bases sitting between them. The CDR3 region has the DNA TGTGCCAGTAGTATAAGCGGTGTAAGTGATGGCTACACCTTC. Residues: CASSISGVSDGYTF.

V is TRBV6-5 and J is TRBJ1-6, with 8 bases matching TRBD1. This CDR3 comprises 15 residues. Unmatched junction bases numbered 6, after V lost 5 bases and J lost 6 bases. Germline CDR1 and CDR2: MNHEY and SVGAGI. CDR3 in DNA: TGTGCCAGCAGTGGACAGGGCCTGGCTAATTCACCCCTCCACTTT. This sequence encodes CASSGQGLANSPLHF.

The chain links TRBV19 to TRBJ1-1; D possibly corresponds to TRBD1 (6 bases). Trimming pared 2 bases from V and 5 bases from J, leaving 9 bases between. CDR3 length: 13 residues. Germline CDR1 is LNHDA and CDR2 is SQIVND (reference sequence). CDR3 amino acids: CASSIHRETEAFF. The CDR3 DNA reads as TGTGCCAGTAGTATACACAGGGAAACTGAAGCTTTCTTT.

The gene calls are TRBV18 and TRBJ1-5; D gene ambiguous. The germline V gene has CDR1 KGHSH and CDR2 LQKENI. Trimming cost V 3 bases and J 7 bases, with 22 bases left between them. The CDR3 consists of 17 residues. The CDR3 region is CASSPPGPLRVDQPQHF. Written as DNA, the CDR3 is TGTGCCAGCTCACCTCCAGGACCGCTTCGGGTGGACCAGCCCCAGCATTTT.

The chain employs TRBV18 and TRBJ2-1; a possible D gene is TRBD1 (6 bases). CDR1 KGHSH and CDR2 LQKENI come from the germline V gene. Trimming stripped 3 bases from V and 7 bases from J, with 16 bases between. This CDR3 has 15 amino acids. As DNA, the CDR3 is TGTGCCAGCTCACCCTCTAGGACAGTGAAAAATGAGCAGTTCTTC. Its protein is CASSPSRTVKNEQFF.

The J gene is TRBJ1-1, the V gene TRBV28; 8 nucleotides agree with TRBD1. V lost 2 bases to trimming and J lost 1 base; unmatched junction nucleotides: 0. The CDR3 has 14 amino acids. CDR1 and CDR2 from the germline V gene are MDHEN and SYDVKM. The CDR3 bases are TGTGCCAGCAGTTTACAGGGGGCGAACACTGAAGCTTTCTTT. Translated, it gives CASSLQGANTEAFF. The variable domain in full, with the rest retrieved from reference TRBV28 and TRBJ1-1, is DVKVTQSSRYLVKRTGEKVFLECVQDMDHENMFWYRQDPGLGLRLIYFSYDVKMKEKGDIPEGYSVSREKKERFSLILESASTNQTSMYLCASSLQGANTEAFFGQGTRLTVV.

The rearrangement uses TRBV18 and TRBJ1-2, with 12 nucleotides matching TRBD1. Germline V gene data show CDR1 as KGHSH and CDR2 as LQKENI. Unmatched junction bases numbered 5, after V lost 3 bases and J lost 6 bases. The CDR3 contains 15 residues. Written as DNA, the CDR3 is TGTGCCAGCTCACCGACGGGACAGGGGGCTGATGGCTACACCTTC. This encodes CASSPTGQGADGYTF. Variable domain in full (rest from reference TRBV18 and TRBJ1-2): NAGVMQNPRHLVRRRGQEARLRCSPMKGHSHVYWYRQLPEEGLKFMVYLQKENIIDESGMPKERFSAEFPKEGPSILRIQQVVRGDSAAYFCASSPTGQGADGYTFGSGTRLTVV.

The genes are TRBV28 and TRBJ2-7, with TRBD2 matching 9 bases. The germline CDR1 and CDR2 sequences are MDHEN and SYDVKM. This CDR3 comprises 15 residues. The junction had 5 bases not matched to a gene; V was cut back by 3 bases and J by 2 bases. CDR3 sequence reads: CASSLASGVTYEQYF. CDR3 sequence (DNA): TGTGCCAGCAGTTTGGCTAGCGGGGTTACCTACGAGCAGTACTTC.

The chain joins TRBV19 to TRBJ2-6, with D unclear. This CDR3 region has 15 residues. Per germline, CDR1 LNHDA and CDR2 SQIVND (reference sequence). Trimming took 6 bases from V and 0 from J, leaving 9 bases between them. The CDR3 sequence is CASRSLLSGANVLTF. CDR3 nucleotide sequence: TGTGCCAGTAGAAGTCTACTCTCTGGGGCCAACGTCCTGACTTTC.

For the CDR3, the DNA is TGCGCCAGCAGCTTTCAAGGAGGCTACGAGCAGTACTTC. This gives the protein CASSFQGGYEQYF. The V gene is TRBV5-1, the J gene TRBJ2-7, with a weak D call TRBD2 (5 bases). The CDR3 contains 13 residues. V was pared by 2 bases and J by 3 bases, with 9 bases between. Germline CDR1 and CDR2: SGHRS and YFSETQ.

This chain links TRBV30 with TRBJ2-1; either TRBD1 or TRBD2 may fit D (6 bases each). V gave up 1 base and J gave up 0 bases, with 13 bases separating them. Germline CDR1 and CDR2: GTSNPN and SVGIG (reference sequence). The CDR3 contains 16 residues. CDR3 DNA sequence: TGTGCCTGGAGTGGGACGGGGGCTAACTCCTACAATGAGCAGTTCTTC. As protein: CAWSGTGANSYNEQFF.

The chain combines TRBV28 with TRBJ2-7, with 7 bases matching TRBD1. The trim removed 6 bases at V and 0 bases at J, leaving 5 bases unmatched. CDR1 MDHEN and CDR2 SYDVKM come from the germline V gene. This CDR3 region has 14 residues. The CDR3 sequence is CASSTGVISYEQYF. CDR3 nucleotides: TGTGCCAGCAGCACAGGGGTTATCTCCTACGAGCAGTACTTC.

This chain links TRBV29-1 with TRBJ1-2; no firm D call. Per the germline V gene, CDR1 is SQVTM and CDR2 is ANQGSEA. The CDR3 has 9 amino acids. Between the trimmed V and J ends, which lost 5 bases and 10 bases, there was a span of 8 bases. CDR3 sequence reads: CSVSLAYTF. In DNA, the CDR3 is TGCAGCGTTAGCCTTGCCTACACCTTC. Combining the CDR3 with reference TRBV29-1 and TRBJ1-2 gives the whole variable domain SAVISQKPSRDICQRGTSLTIQCQVDSQVTMMFWYRQQPGQSLTLIATANQGSEATYESGFVIDKFPISRPNLTFSTLTVSNMSPEDSSIYLCSVSLAYTFGSGTRLTVV.

This chain links TRBV28 with TRBJ2-3, with D possibly TRBD2 on 7 matching bases. CDR3 length: 14 residues. Trimming removed 3 bases from V and 1 base from J, with 8 bases in between. Per the germline V gene, CDR1 is MDHEN and CDR2 is SYDVKM. The CDR3: CASSLGGRTDTQYF. CDR3 bases: TGTGCCAGCAGTTTGGGGGGGCGCACAGATACGCAGTATTTT.

The chain is built from TRBV1 and TRBJ2-3; no check of the table's D call, TRBD2, against the DNA was made. TRBV1 is tagged as a pseudogene. This CDR3 is built from 11 residues. The CDR3 DNA is TGCACCAGCAGCCCGGGGGATACGCAGTATTTT. This sequence encodes CTSSPGDTQYF.

The V gene is TRBV27, the J gene TRBJ2-2; a weak D match, TRBD2 (6 bases). CDR3 length: 16 amino acids. V shed 5 bases and J shed 3 bases, with 16 bases lying between them. Germline V gene sequence: CDR1 MNHEY, CDR2 SMNVEV (reference sequence). The CDR3 DNA is TGTGCCAGCAGTCGAAACCGGGGAGGATACACCGGGGAGCTGTTTTTT. The encoded protein is CASSRNRGGYTGELFF.

V and J are TRBV28 and TRBJ2-3; TRBD2 aligns across 10 bases. With V trimmed by 5 bases and J by 7 bases, 9 bases remained unmatched. The CDR3 is made up of 15 amino acids. Germline CDR1 and CDR2: MDHEN and SYDVKM. Here the CDR3 reads CASSGLAGVGYTQYF. Here the CDR3 DNA reads TGTGCCAGCAGTGGGCTAGCGGGAGTTGGGTATACGCAGTATTTT. The full variable domain, in which reference TRBV28 and TRBJ2-3 provide the parts outside the CDR3, is DVKVTQSSRYLVKRTGEKVFLECVQDMDHENMFWYRQDPGLGLRLIYFSYDVKMKEKGDIPEGYSVSREKKERFSLILESASTNQTSMYLCASSGLAGVGYTQYFGPGTRLTVL.

This clone was seen once. This chain joins TRBV7-5 and TRBJ1-1; the listed D gene, TRBD1, was not tested against the DNA. TRBV7-5 is recorded as a pseudogene. The CDR3 runs to 18 residues. CDR3 protein: CVRSLRSHGLFWNTEAFF. The DNA of the CDR3 is TGTGTCAGAAGCTTACGCTCCCATGGCCTGTTCTGGAACACTGAAGCTTTCTTT.

The chain carries TRBV10-3 and TRBJ2-1; 13 bases are a match to TRBD2. Trimming cost V 0 bases and J 9 bases; bases outside gene matches: 8. This CDR3 region has 17 residues. The germline V gene has CDR1 ENHRY and CDR2 SYGVKD. CDR3 sequence (DNA): TGTGCCATCAGTGAGTCGAGGGGCCGACTAGCGGGAGGTGAGCAGTTCTTC. Protein: CAISESRGRLAGGEQFF.

About this clone itself: In the same sample, other DNA sequences code for this CDR3. The rearrangement links TRBV7-9 to TRBJ2-3; the match to TRBD2 covers 8 bases. V was pared by 2 bases and J by 2 bases, with 3 bases of the junction left unmatched. Germline V gene sequence: CDR1 SEHNR, CDR2 FQNEAQ (reference sequence). This CDR3 has 15 amino acids. The CDR3 spells CASSLRRGVTDTQYF. CDR3 coding DNA: TGTGCCAGCAGCTTAAGGCGGGGGGTCACAGATACGCAGTATTTT.